These 17 T cell receptor beta chains were sequenced from one sample in a study of control samples from healthy donors and cancer patients. Some clones are missing from TCRdb's copy, which holds only in-frame ones; the method was immunoSEQ multiplex PCR. The data hold about 89,000 clones, with about 89% observed a single time. Sequencing was carried out using blood. All receptors come from a man aged 25-45 years in good health.

Regarding this clone: The sample holds other DNA sequences that translate to the same CDR3. V and J are TRBV6-5 and TRBJ1-1; perhaps TRBD1 as D (5 bases). Germline values: CDR1 MNHEY, CDR2 SVGAGI. CDR3 length: 12 amino acids. V was cut by 2 bases and J by 5 bases, with 6 bases left in between. CDR3 DNA sequence: TGTGCCAGCAGTTACGGGGGAACTGAAGCTTTCTTT. Translated: CASSYGGTEAFF.

The CDR3 here is CASSQDREDEKLFF. The CDR3 bases are TGTGCCAGCTCACAGGACAGGGAAGATGAAAAACTGTTTTTT. The chain couples TRBV18 to TRBJ1-4; 8 bases line up with TRBD1. The CDR3 spans 14 residues. Looked up from germline, CDR1 is KGHSH and CDR2 is LQKENI. The V and J ends lost 4 bases and 6 bases, in that order; junction bases with no gene match: 4.

V is TRBV19 and J is TRBJ1-2, with 7 bases matching TRBD1. V was pared by 5 bases and J by 6 bases, with 12 bases of the junction left unmatched. Germline V lookup: CDR1 LNHDA, CDR2 SQIVND (reference sequence). The CDR3 totals 15 residues. CDR3 region: CASSSIDRDPNGYTF. The CDR3 bases are TGTGCCAGTAGTTCGATCGACAGGGATCCAAATGGCTACACCTTC.

The chain is built from TRBV4-1 and TRBJ1-2, with unresolved D. The CDR3 totals 15 residues. From germline, CDR1 is MGHRA and CDR2 YSYEKL. Trimming stripped 0 bases from V and 8 bases from J, with 16 bases between. The CDR3 DNA is TGCGCCAGCAGCCAAGATATGGGGAATCCAGGAGGCTACACCTTC. Residues: CASSQDMGNPGGYTF.

This chain joins TRBV11-2 and TRBJ2-5; D may be TRBD1 or TRBD2 (5 bases each). Per the germline V gene, CDR1 is SGHAT and CDR2 is FQNNGV. This CDR3 is built from 16 residues. V lost 1 base to trimming and J lost 2 bases, with 14 bases between them. CDR3: CASSLGRGTDQETQYF. The CDR3 DNA follows: TGTGCCAGCAGCTTAGGGAGAGGGACGGATCAAGAGACCCAGTACTTC.

V is TRBV5-1 and J is TRBJ2-1; 10 bases agree with TRBD2. CDR1 is SGHRS and CDR2 is YFSETQ in the germline V gene. The length of the CDR3 is 14 residues. V lost 5 bases to trimming and J lost 4 bases; unmatched junction nucleotides: 3. CDR3 coding DNA: TGCGCCAGCAGACCTAGCGGGGGTTACAATGAGCAGTTCTTC. Translated: CASRPSGGYNEQFF.

This chain connects TRBV30 to TRBJ1-5; D is uncertain. Trimming shortened V by 5 bases and J by 2 bases, and 7 bases separated the two germline ends. The CDR3 sequence is 12 residues long. Per the germline V gene, CDR1 is GTSNPN and CDR2 is SVGIG (reference sequence). CDR3 loop: CAWAAGNQPQHF. The CDR3 region has the DNA TGTGCCTGGGCAGCGGGCAATCAGCCCCAGCATTTT.

The chain has TRBV5-5 and TRBJ1-2; D is unclear. CDR3 size: 14 residues. Germline lookup yields CDR1 SGHKS and CDR2 YYEKEE (reference sequence). The ends were cut back, 4 bases at V and 3 bases at J, with 13 bases in the middle. CDR3 nucleotides: TGTGCCAGCAGCCGAGACCACACGTACTATGGCTACACCTTC. Protein sequence: CASSRDHTYYGYTF. The whole variable domain, filled in from reference TRBV5-5 and TRBJ1-2, reads DAGVTQSPTHLIKTRGQQVTLRCSPISGHKSVSWYQQVLGQGPQFIFQYYEKEERGRGNFPDRFSARQFPNYSSELNVNALLLGDSALYLCASSRDHTYYGYTFGSGTRLTVV.

V and J are TRBV24-1 and TRBJ1-6, with no clear D. The V end lost 3 bases, the J end lost 10 bases, and 9 bases lay between the germline ends. The CDR3 covers 13 residues. The V gene's germline CDR1 is KGHDR and CDR2 SFDVKD. DNA of the CDR3: TGTGCCACCAGTGATACGGGGTGGTCACCCCTCCACTTT. Amino acid sequence: CATSDTGWSPLHF.

This clone was picked up one time. This sequence joins TRBV27 and TRBJ1-5, with unresolved D. The CDR3 is 14 residues long. Germline V CDR1 and CDR2: MNHEY, SMNVEV (reference sequence). Between the trimmed V and J ends, which lost 2 bases and 1 base, there was a span of 6 bases. The CDR3 loop reads CASSLRISNQPQHF. In nucleotides, the CDR3 is TGTGCCAGCAGTTTACGGATCAGCAATCAGCCCCAGCATTTT.

The gene calls are TRBV7-2 and TRBJ2-2, with 9 bases lining up with TRBD2. The CDR3 length is 17 residues. Trimming cost V 1 base and J 5 bases; bases outside gene matches: 8. CDR1 SGHTA and CDR2 FQGNSA come from the germline V gene. The CDR3 DNA sequence: TGTGCCAGCAGCTTAGGAGGGACTAGCATTAAAACCGGGGAGCTGTTTTTT. Protein product: CASSLGGTSIKTGELFF.

The V call is TRBV5-1, the J call TRBJ2-7; 13 nucleotides agree with TRBD2. Unmatched junction bases numbered 4, after V lost 0 bases and J lost 7 bases. This CDR3 comprises 15 residues. Germline loops: CDR1 SGHRS, CDR2 YFSETQ. The CDR3 loop is CASSLAGTSGAEQYF. The CDR3 DNA reads TGCGCCAGCAGCTTGGCGGGGACTAGCGGGGCTGAGCAGTACTTC.

The chain joins TRBV7-8 to TRBJ1-2, with 11 bases lining up with TRBD1. CDR1 and CDR2 (germline): SGHVS, FQNEAQ. This CDR3 has 15 residues. V gave up 5 bases and J gave up 7 bases; unmatched junction bases: 9. The CDR3 region has the DNA TGTGCCAGCAGCGGGCGGGACAGGGGGACGGGTGGCTACACCTTC. Its translation: CASSGRDRGTGGYTF.

The chain has TRBV24-1 and TRBJ2-7, with 7 bases that match TRBD1. Germline trimming cut 1 base from V and 5 bases from J; bases unmatched to any gene: 7. The CDR3 loop spans 15 amino acids. Germline V gives CDR1 KGHDR, CDR2 SFDVKD. The CDR3 DNA sequence: TGTGCCACCAGTGATTTTAAGACAGGGTCCCACGAGCAGTACTTC. This sequence encodes CATSDFKTGSHEQYF.

This clone occurred a few times. V usage is TRBV4-1 and J usage is TRBJ1-6; 10 bases match TRBD1. The CDR3 totals 16 residues. V gave up 4 bases and J gave up 11 bases; unmatched junction bases: 11. CDR1 and CDR2 (germline): MGHRA, YSYEKL. CDR3: CASSPQAGDRGAPLHF. CDR3 DNA: TGCGCCAGCAGCCCCCAGGCGGGGGACAGGGGTGCACCCCTCCACTTT.

This clone was counted a few times. This chain connects TRBV7-9 to TRBJ1-1, with unresolved D. This CDR3 is built from 14 residues. Germline CDR1 and CDR2: SEHNR and FQNEAQ (reference sequence). The germline V and J ends were trimmed by 3 bases and 1 base, with 9 bases remaining between them. CDR3 nucleotides: TGTGCCAGCAGCTTTGACACCAAGAACACTGAAGCTTTCTTT. Encoded protein: CASSFDTKNTEAFF.

The CDR3: CASSFGTGSYNEQFF. The CDR3 DNA reads as TGTGCCAGCAGCTTCGGGACAGGGTCGTACAATGAGCAGTTCTTC. V and J are TRBV11-3 and TRBJ2-1, with 9 bases matching TRBD1. This CDR3 is 15 amino acids long. Germline CDR1 reads SGHNT; CDR2 reads YENEEA. Unmatched junction bases numbered 4, after V lost 3 bases and J lost 4 bases.